Sequencing of this T cell receptor (beta chain) was carried out in a study of CD8+CD57+ T cells in acquired aplastic anemia. For the study at large: Sorting CD4+ and CD8+ cells gave DNA averaging approximately 2.9 ug. Study findings and constraints: No significant difference in CD8+ Simpson's diversity was found between patients and controls.

The CDR3 has 15 amino acids. V was clipped by 0 bases and J by 2 bases, with 10 bases between them. Germline CDR1 is WSHSY and CDR2 is SAAADI. Patients chosen for sequencing had CD8+CD57+ cells that had expanded, as shown by flow cytometry. Profiling that covered TCR beta VDJ and CDR3 relied on genomic DNA as its template. One entry per CDR3 protein, called by TCRdb with MiXCR from the reads. The sample lists fewer than 300,000 distinct CDR3 sequences, 65% to 90% occurring once. For this clonotype: What it recognizes is unknown.

The rearrangement links TRBV10-2 to TRBJ1-2, with D possibly TRBD1 on 5 matching bases. Sequencing was done on a sample of sorted CD4+, CD8+, or CD8+CD57+ T cells (not recorded which) from PBMCs. The TCR was taken from a human donor with aplastic anemia. The CDR3 here is CASSESVTANYGYTF. CDR3 nucleotide sequence: TGCGCCAGCAGTGAGTCGGTGACAGCAAACTATGGCTACACCTTC.